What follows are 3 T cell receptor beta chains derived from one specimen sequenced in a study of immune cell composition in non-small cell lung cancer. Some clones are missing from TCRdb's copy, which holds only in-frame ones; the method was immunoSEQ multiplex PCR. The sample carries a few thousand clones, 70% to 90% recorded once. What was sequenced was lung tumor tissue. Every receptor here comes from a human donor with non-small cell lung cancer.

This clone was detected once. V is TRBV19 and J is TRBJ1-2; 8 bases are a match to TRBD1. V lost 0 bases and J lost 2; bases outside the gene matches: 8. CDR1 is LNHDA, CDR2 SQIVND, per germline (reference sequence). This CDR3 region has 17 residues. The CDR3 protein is CASSIDPQGAENYGYTF. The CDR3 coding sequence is TGTGCCAGTAGTATAGATCCCCAGGGGGCGGAGAACTATGGCTACACCTTC.

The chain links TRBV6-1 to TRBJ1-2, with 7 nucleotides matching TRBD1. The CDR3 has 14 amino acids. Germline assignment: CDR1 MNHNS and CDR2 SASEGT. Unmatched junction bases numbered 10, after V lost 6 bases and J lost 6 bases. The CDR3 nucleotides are TGTGCCAGCAGCGCGACCCGGGACAGTCATGGCTACACCTTC. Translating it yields CASSATRDSHGYTF.

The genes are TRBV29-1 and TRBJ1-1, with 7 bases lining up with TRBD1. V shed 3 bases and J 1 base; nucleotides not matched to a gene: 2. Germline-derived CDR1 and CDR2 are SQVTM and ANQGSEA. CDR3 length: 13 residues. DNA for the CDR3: TGCAGCGTTGACGACAGGGCGAACACTGAAGCTTTCTTT. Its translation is CSVDDRANTEAFF.